These 28 T cell receptor beta chains originate from one sample sequenced in a study of identical twins. TCRdb passed the 5' RACE reads through MiXCR, listing each CDR3 protein once. The repertoire holds approximately 150,000 distinct CDR3 sequences, with approximately 4% as singletons. Sequencing was performed on memory T cells sorted from blood. Receptors originate from a man younger than 35 in good health.

The genes are TRBV18 and TRBJ1-1; 12 nucleotides line up with TRBD1. The trim removed 3 bases at V and 1 base at J, leaving 3 bases unmatched. CDR1 is KGHSH and CDR2 is LQKENI in the germline V gene. This CDR3 has 16 residues. The CDR3 sequence: CASSPGTGGRNTEAFF. CDR3 DNA sequence: TGTGCCAGCTCACCGGGGACAGGGGGCCGGAACACTGAAGCTTTCTTT.

There are a few counts of this clonotype. The chain uses TRBV6-1 and TRBJ1-6; D might be TRBD1 (5 bases). CDR3 size: 14 residues. Deletions cut 8 bases from V and 6 bases from J, with 14 bases between. Germline CDR1 and CDR2: MNHNS and SASEGT. CDR3 DNA: TGTGCCAGCCTGGGGACTGTCGGTAATTCACCCCTCCACTTT. Its protein is CASLGTVGNSPLHF.

This clonotype occurred many times. V and J are TRBV30 and TRBJ2-3, with D uncertain. Looked up from germline, CDR1 is GTSNPN and CDR2 is SVGIG (reference sequence). Trimming stripped 3 bases from V and 7 bases from J, with 8 bases between. There are 11 residues in the CDR3. In DNA form, the CDR3 reads TGTGCCTGGAGCCGTGCGAATACGCAGTATTTT. Its translation is CAWSRANTQYF.

This clonotype has a count of ten or more. The chain recombines TRBV2 with TRBJ2-7; D gene ambiguous. The CDR3 length is 15 residues. Germline values: CDR1 SNHLY, CDR2 FYNNEI. Trimming stripped 6 bases from V and 2 bases from J, with 17 bases between. CDR3 DNA sequence: TGTGCCAGCAGCCTGCCTTTTGCCCTAACCTACGAGCAGTACTTC. Translation: CASSLPFALTYEQYF.

This clonotype has a count of ten or more. This sequence joins TRBV12-3 or TRBV12-4 and TRBJ2-7, with 11 bases fitting TRBD1. V lost 3 bases and J lost 7; bases outside the gene matches: 8. The CDR3 loop spans 15 amino acids. This CDR3 reads CASSFSGTGGEEQYF. CDR3 DNA sequence: TGTGCCAGCAGTTTTTCCGGGACAGGGGGGGAAGAGCAGTACTTC.

At least ten counts were recorded for this clonotype. The chain carries TRBV18 and TRBJ1-6, with 7 bases matching TRBD1. Germline CDR1 and CDR2: KGHSH and LQKENI. J lost 7 bases, V lost 4 bases, and 10 bases had no gene match. The CDR3 is 16 residues long. CDR3 residues: CASSLQPPGQNSPLHF. The CDR3 DNA is TGTGCCAGCTCACTCCAACCCCCGGGACAGAATTCACCCCTCCACTTT.

CDR3 region: CASSPGQGEYYGYTF. CDR3 nucleotides: TGTGCCAGCAGCCCTGGACAGGGGGAGTACTATGGCTACACCTTC. The chain is built from TRBV14 and TRBJ1-2; 10 bases agree with TRBD1. The trim removed 4 bases at V and 3 bases at J, leaving 5 bases unmatched. The germline gives CDR1 SGHDN, CDR2 FVKESK. This CDR3 comprises 15 residues.

This clonotype was seen at least ten times. CDR3 amino acids: CASSPLGRADETQYF. CDR3 sequence (DNA): TGTGCCAGCAGCCCCCTCGGAAGGGCCGACGAGACCCAGTACTTC. This chain connects TRBV7-2 to TRBJ2-5; D is ambiguous. Trimming took 5 bases from V and 5 from J, leaving 18 bases between them. Germline V gene lookup returns CDR1 SGHTA and CDR2 FQGNSA. The CDR3 has 15 amino acids. The full variable domain, rest sourced from reference TRBV7-2 and TRBJ2-5, is GAGVSQSPSNKVTEKGKDVELRCDPISGHTALYWYRQSLGQGLEFLIYFQGNSAPDKSGLPSDRFSAERTGGSVSTLTIQRTQQEDSAVYLCASSPLGRADETQYFGPGTRLLVL.

This clonotype was seen many times. CDR3 residues: CSATRQSKGYTF. CDR3 nucleotides: TGCAGTGCTACCAGACAGTCCAAAGGCTACACCTTC. The genes are TRBV20-1 and TRBJ1-2, with D perhaps matching TRBD1 (5 bases). The V gene lost 4 bases and the J gene lost 8 bases, with 14 bases spanning the gap. Germline values: CDR1 DFQATT, CDR2 SNEGSKA (reference sequence). The CDR3 sequence is 12 residues long.

This clonotype was counted ten times or more. This rearrangement joins TRBV5-1 to TRBJ1-1; the match to TRBD1 covers 7 bases. CDR1 and CDR2 from the germline V gene are SGHRS and YFSETQ. The CDR3 is made up of 14 amino acids. The junction had 10 bases not matched to a gene; V was cut back by 4 bases and J by 7 bases. The CDR3 sequence: CASSIRQGSDEAFF. CDR3 nucleotides: TGCGCCAGCAGCATTCGACAGGGCTCGGATGAAGCTTTCTTT.

This clonotype was counted many times. The V gene is TRBV10-3, the J gene TRBJ1-1, with 7 bases that match TRBD1. The CDR3 extends over 14 amino acids. J lost 3 bases, V lost 6 bases, and 7 bases had no gene match. Germline CDR1 reads ENHRY; CDR2 reads SYGVKD. The CDR3 spells CAIRTMTGYTEAFF. In DNA, the CDR3 is TGTGCCATCAGAACTATGACAGGGTACACTGAAGCTTTCTTT.

This clonotype was observed at least ten times. The chain carries TRBV5-1 and TRBJ2-1, with 10 bases aligning to TRBD2. This CDR3 comprises 16 residues. The V segment lost 4 bases and the J segment 4 bases; nucleotides outside the gene matches: 8. Germline assignment: CDR1 SGHRS and CDR2 YFSETQ. The CDR3: CASSLGLAEIYNEQFF. In DNA form, the CDR3 reads TGCGCCAGCAGCCTCGGACTAGCGGAGATTTACAATGAGCAGTTCTTC.

In this sample, this clonotype turned up many times. The rearrangement links TRBV7-9 to TRBJ1-3; no reliable D call. Trimming shortened V by 2 bases and J by 2 bases, and 7 bases separated the two germline ends. Germline V CDR1 and CDR2: SEHNR, FQNEAQ (reference sequence). The CDR3 covers 14 residues. The CDR3 loop is CASSLIGTGNTIYF. DNA of the CDR3: TGTGCCAGCAGCTTAATCGGGACTGGAAACACCATATATTTT.

This clonotype was seen at least ten times. This chain connects TRBV29-1 to TRBJ1-5, with 7 positions matching TRBD1. The CDR3 is 15 residues long. V lost 6 bases and J lost 1; bases outside the gene matches: 9. The germline V gene has CDR1 SQVTM and CDR2 ANQGSEA. DNA of the CDR3: TGCAGCGTCACCACAGGGGCTGGGAGCAATCAGCCCCAGCATTTT. Amino acid sequence: CSVTTGAGSNQPQHF.

There are a few counts of this clonotype. The J gene is TRBJ1-3, the V gene TRBV11-2; D uncertain. Germline CDR1 SGHAT, CDR2 FQNNGV. This CDR3 is 13 amino acids long. Trimming shortened V by 2 bases and J by 7 bases, and 9 bases separated the two germline ends. Written as DNA, the CDR3 is TGTGCCAGCAGCTTAATGGGGATGAACACCATATATTTT. Encoded protein: CASSLMGMNTIYF.

This clonotype has ten or more counts. The rearrangement links TRBV29-1 to TRBJ2-3; 7 bases fit TRBD2. CDR3 length equals 15 residues. Germline V gene data show CDR1 as SQVTM and CDR2 as ANQGSEA. Losses at the gene ends were 5 bases for V and 3 bases for J; bases not matched to a gene: 11. In nucleotides, the CDR3 is TGCAGCGTTCCGGCACTAGCGCAGCGGACAGATACGCAGTATTTT. Translating it yields CSVPALAQRTDTQYF.

This clonotype was found many times. The chain carries TRBV20-1 and TRBJ1-5; 8 bases fit TRBD1. CDR1 DFQATT and CDR2 SNEGSKA come from the germline V gene (reference sequence). The CDR3 is made up of 13 amino acids. With 5 bases clipped from V and 4 bases from J, the junction kept 4 bases outside the gene matches. Here the CDR3 reads CSARTGPNQPQHF. The DNA of the CDR3 is TGCAGTGCTCGGACAGGGCCTAATCAGCCCCAGCATTTT.

This clonotype turned up a few times. V gene TRBV27 combines with J gene TRBJ2-7; TRBD1 is a possible D gene (7 bases). CDR1 MNHEY and CDR2 SMNVEV come from the germline V gene (reference sequence). The CDR3 sequence is 16 residues long. Trimming removed 5 bases from V and 1 base from J, with 18 bases in between. Written as DNA, the CDR3 is TGTGCCAGCAGTACTACGGGAGACAGGGCTTCCTACGAGCAGTACGTC. Translation gives CASSTTGDRASYEQYV.

In this sample, this clonotype turned up many times. V gene TRBV27 combines with J gene TRBJ2-1, with a tentative D call TRBD2 (5 bases). Trimming left V 4 bases short and J 9 bases short, with 7 bases between. Germline loops: CDR1 MNHEY, CDR2 SMNVEV (reference sequence). This CDR3 has 11 residues. DNA for the CDR3: TGTGCCAGCAGTTGGGAGCGTGAGCAGTTCTTC. Residues: CASSWEREQFF.

This clonotype appeared many times. The rearrangement links TRBV15 to TRBJ2-1; tentatively, D is TRBD1 (5 bases). CDR1 and CDR2 (germline): LNHNV, YYDKDF (reference sequence). Trimming shortened V by 7 bases and J by 1 base, and 14 bases separated the two germline ends. This CDR3 comprises 15 residues. CDR3 residues: CATTTGHRSYNEQFF. The CDR3 bases are TGTGCCACCACCACCGGACATCGATCCTACAATGAGCAGTTCTTC.

At least ten counts were recorded for this clonotype. The gene calls are TRBV11-3 and TRBJ1-1; D perhaps matches TRBD1 (5 bases). The V end was cut by 5 bases, the J end by 1 base, with 11 bases between. The CDR3 runs to 14 residues. Germline CDR1 reads SGHNT; CDR2 reads YENEEA. CDR3 region: CASSAGLQNTEAFF. The CDR3 coding sequence is TGTGCCAGCAGCGCGGGACTCCAGAACACTGAAGCTTTCTTT.

This clonotype was recorded at least ten times. The V gene is TRBV20-1, the J gene TRBJ2-1; 12 nucleotides match TRBD2. CDR1 is DFQATT, CDR2 SNEGSKA, per germline (reference sequence). CDR3 length equals 12 residues. This CDR3 reads CRRLAGVSEQFF. In nucleotides, the CDR3 is TGCCGACGACTAGCGGGAGTGAGTGAGCAGTTCTTC.

This clonotype was observed at least ten times. The V call is TRBV6-1, the J call TRBJ2-3; D unclear. This CDR3 spans 13 amino acids. V was shortened by 7 bases and J by 2 bases, with 10 bases between the two germline ends. Germline assignment: CDR1 MNHNS and CDR2 SASEGT. CDR3 amino acids: CASNKAYTDTQYF. The CDR3, as DNA: TGTGCCAGCAATAAAGCTTACACAGATACGCAGTATTTT.

This clonotype is a singleton in its sample. A much larger clone differs by one base, so this may be a read error. The missing conserved phenylalanine or tryptophan at the end of this CDR3 makes a read error likely. This chain connects TRBV4-3 to TRBJ2-5; TRBD2 might be the D (6 bases). This CDR3 has 14 amino acids. CDR1 is LGHNA, CDR2 YSLEER, per germline. V lost 0 bases and J lost 7, with 12 bases in between. The CDR3: CASSQDGGAGTQYI. In nucleotides, the CDR3 is TGCGCCAGCAGCCAAGATGGAGGGGCCGGGACCCAGTACATC.

This clonotype was found a few times. This chain joins TRBV4-3 and TRBJ1-4; D remains unclear. Germline CDR1 reads LGHNA; CDR2 reads YSLEER. V lost 1 base, J lost 8 bases, and 14 bases lay in between. This CDR3 region has 15 residues. The CDR3 is CASSQALQGSEKLFF. The CDR3, as DNA: TGCGCCAGCAGCCAAGCACTTCAAGGGTCCGAAAAACTGTTTTTT.

This clonotype has at least ten counts. The chain is built from TRBV20-1 and TRBJ2-5; D is tentatively TRBD1 or TRBD2 (5 bases each). This CDR3 comprises 14 residues. Trimming removed 3 bases from V and 4 bases from J, with 15 bases in between. CDR1 and CDR2 (germline): DFQATT, SNEGSKA (reference sequence). Written as DNA, the CDR3 is TGCAGTGCTAGCGCAACGGGGCAAGGAGAGACCCAGTACTTC. It yields the protein CSASATGQGETQYF.

This clonotype was counted only a few times. This chain connects TRBV4-2 to TRBJ2-2; 10 nucleotides match TRBD2. Germline assignment: CDR1 LGHNA and CDR2 YNFKEQ. Trimming took 1 base from V and 0 from J; bases not matched to a gene: 2. This CDR3 region has 17 residues. The CDR3 reads CASSQAGTSANTGELFF. The CDR3 nucleotides read TGTGCCAGCAGCCAAGCAGGGACTAGCGCGAACACCGGGGAGCTGTTTTTT.

This clonotype was recorded many times. The V gene is TRBV7-9, the J gene TRBJ2-7, with 7 bases fitting TRBD2. J lost 5 bases, V lost 5 bases, and 9 bases had no gene match. CDR1 is SEHNR and CDR2 is FQNEAQ in the germline V gene (reference sequence). The CDR3 contains 14 residues. CDR3 residues: CASSNPGGYHEQYF. The CDR3 region has the DNA TGTGCCAGCAGCAACCCCGGGGGGTACCACGAGCAGTACTTC.